A single sample gave rise to the 10 T cell receptor beta chains below, sequenced in a study of T cell repertoires in cytomegalovirus infection (dated by TCRdb to between 2019 and 2020). For sequencing, an Illumina HiSeq 1500 was employed. TCRdb itself trimmed the public reads at Q25 with fastp, ran MiXCR and retained productive beta chains. When rows share a CDR3 protein, they turn into one entry using the most common DNA and genes. The sample table lists a few hundred thousand distinct CDR3 sequences, roughly 16% of them with a count of one. The top ten clones comprise approximately 12% of the sample. Sequencing used PBMCs. Receptor source: a human donor in good health (CMV status not recorded). Some clones in this sample may be carry-over from other donors' samples.

The chain couples TRBV5-4 to TRBJ2-2, with TRBD1 matching over 7 bases. The ends lost 0 bases at V and 3 bases at J; junction bases unmatched: 8. Germline V gene lookup returns CDR1 SGHNT and CDR2 YYREEE (reference sequence). This CDR3 contains 17 residues. The CDR3 loop is CASSLEGGAWDTGELFF. CDR3 coding DNA: TGTGCCAGCAGCTTGGAAGGGGGCGCTTGGGACACCGGGGAGCTGTTTTTT. Supplemented by reference TRBV5-4 and TRBJ2-2, the full variable domain reads ETGVTQSPTHLIKTRGQQVTLRCSSQSGHNTVSWYQQALGQGPQFIFQYYREEENGRGNFPPRFSGLQFPNYSSELNVNALELDDSALYLCASSLEGGAWDTGELFFGEGSRLTVL.

This sequence joins TRBV4-2 and TRBJ1-5; D gene ambiguous. In germline, CDR1 is LGHNA, CDR2 YNFKEQ. The CDR3 loop spans 15 amino acids. The V end was cut by 2 bases, the J end by 2 bases, with 10 bases between. CDR3 loop: CASSQSRWGNQPQHF. CDR3 DNA sequence: TGTGCCAGCAGCCAATCCCGGTGGGGCAATCAGCCCCAGCATTTT.

This clonotype appeared many times. This chain connects TRBV4-1 to TRBJ2-1; tentative D call: TRBD1 (5 bases). This CDR3 is built from 15 residues. CDR1 and CDR2 (germline): MGHRA, YSYEKL. V lost 3 bases to trimming and J lost 2 bases, with 11 bases between them. The CDR3 region is CASSHSQGAYNEQFF. Written as DNA, the CDR3 is TGCGCCAGCAGCCACTCCCAGGGCGCCTACAATGAGCAGTTCTTC.

This clonotype was observed a few times. The chain links TRBV5-1 to TRBJ1-1; a possible D gene is TRBD1 (6 bases). The germline V gene has CDR1 SGHRS and CDR2 YFSETQ. This CDR3 is built from 15 residues. V lost 5 bases to trimming and J lost 1 base, with 15 bases between them. The CDR3 sequence is CASSGVRGKNTEAFF. For the CDR3, the DNA is TGCGCCAGCAGTGGGGTGAGGGGGAAGAACACTGAAGCTTTCTTT. The variable domain in full, with the rest retrieved from reference TRBV5-1 and TRBJ1-1, is KAGVTQTPRYLIKTRGQQVTLSCSPISGHRSVSWYQQTPGQGLQFLFEYFSETQRNKGNFPGRFSGRQFSNSRSEMNVSTLELGDSALYLCASSGVRGKNTEAFFGQGTRLTVV.

In its sample, this clonotype was seen many times. J is TRBJ2-5 and V is TRBV10-3; TRBD2 agrees at 9 bases. V was clipped by 6 bases and J by 1 base; unmatched bases: 6. The germline V gene has CDR1 ENHRY and CDR2 SYGVKD. This CDR3 is built from 15 residues. CDR3 in amino acids: CAIRGSGGLQETQYF. In DNA, the CDR3 is TGTGCCATCAGGGGGAGCGGGGGGCTCCAAGAGACCCAGTACTTC.

The chain couples TRBV7-9 to TRBJ2-7; 8 bases map to TRBD1. CDR3 length: 12 amino acids. J lost 6 bases, V lost 5 bases, and 3 bases had no gene match. In germline, CDR1 is SEHNR, CDR2 FQNEAQ (reference sequence). CDR3 DNA sequence: TGTGCCAGCAGCGACCAGGGGGCCGAGCAGTACTTC. This translates into CASSDQGAEQYF.

This clonotype appeared many times. The rearrangement uses TRBV27 and TRBJ2-7; TRBD2 aligns across 13 bases. The CDR3 has 15 residues. Germline assignment: CDR1 MNHEY and CDR2 SMNVEV (reference sequence). Trimming removed 5 bases from V and 3 bases from J; junction bases left unmatched: 4. DNA of the CDR3: TGTGCCAGCAGTCTGACTAGCGGGGGGCACTACGAGCAGTACTTC. Protein product: CASSLTSGGHYEQYF.

Written as DNA, the CDR3 is TGCGCCAGCAGCTTGTCCTGGCAGACGCCACAGTACCAAGAGACCCAGTACTTC. It translates to CASSLSWQTPQYQETQYF. The genes are TRBV5-1 and TRBJ2-5; D call uncertain. With 1 base removed from V and 0 bases from J, the gap between germline ends came to 19 bases. Per the germline V gene, CDR1 is SGHRS and CDR2 is YFSETQ. The CDR3 sequence is 18 residues long.

A few counts support this clonotype. This chain joins TRBV6-1 and TRBJ2-5; no definite D call. V lost 3 bases and J 5 bases, leaving 10 bases between the germline ends. The germline CDR1 and CDR2 sequences are MNHNS and SASEGT. This CDR3 has 13 amino acids. The CDR3 nucleotides are TGTGCCAGCAGTGATTGGTTTAGCGAGACCCAGTACTTC. Amino acids: CASSDWFSETQYF.

A few counts support this clonotype. The rearrangement joins TRBV7-9 to TRBJ1-2; no firm D call. This CDR3 has 13 residues. Between the trimmed V and J ends, which lost 5 bases and 6 bases, there was a span of 13 bases. Germline V gene lookup returns CDR1 SEHNR and CDR2 FQNEAQ (reference sequence). The CDR3 sequence is CASSLEVVDGYTF. CDR3 nucleotide sequence: TGTGCCAGCAGCCTAGAGGTCGTCGATGGCTACACCTTC.